The 4 T cell receptor beta chains presented below share a single source sample, sequenced in a study of OX40 agonist ivuxolimab in advanced cancers. Library construction relied on the immunoSEQ multiplex PCR assay. The table comes from immuneACCESS by way of TCRdb, which keeps in-frame sequences with V and J called. Part of the clones is missing from these tables; in studies checked, under half for an unresolved V gene and the rest for unknown reasons. The sample data list 65,000 to 80,000 clones, and about 92% of these were observed just once. Together, the top ten hold 0.53% of the sample. The specimen comprised CD4+ or CD8+ T cells sorted from blood, sampled in a trial of the OX40 agonist ivuxolimab. The receptors originated from an adult with an advanced solid tumor such as melanoma, head and neck, liver or kidney cancer.

V is TRBV30 and J is TRBJ1-2; no clear D. The CDR3 consists of 13 residues. Trimming left V 1 base short and J 4 bases short, with 10 bases between. From germline, CDR1 is GTSNPN and CDR2 SVGIG (reference sequence). In DNA, the CDR3 is TGTGCCTGGAGTGGTGAAGCGGGCTATGGCTACACCTTC. Its translation is CAWSGEAGYGYTF.

This sequence joins TRBV7-3 and TRBJ2-1; D gene uncertain. Trimming shortened V by 2 bases and J by 2 bases, and 7 bases separated the two germline ends. The germline V gene has CDR1 SGHTA and CDR2 FQGTGA. This CDR3 has 14 residues. This CDR3 reads CASSLGAPYNEQFF. CDR3 sequence (DNA): TGTGCCAGCAGCTTAGGCGCTCCCTACAATGAGCAGTTCTTC.

This sequence joins TRBV6-6 and TRBJ2-5; D might be TRBD2 (6 bases). The CDR3 contains 16 residues. Germline V CDR1 and CDR2: MNHNY, SVGAGI (reference sequence). The V gene lost 2 bases and the J gene lost 2 bases, with 15 bases spanning the gap. This chain's CDR3 is CASSYPEGGGQETQYF. The CDR3 DNA is TGTGCCAGCAGTTACCCCGAGGGAGGCGGGCAAGAGACCCAGTACTTC.

The rearrangement uses TRBV5-1 and TRBJ1-4; D call uncertain. Germline V gene data show CDR1 as SGHRS and CDR2 as YFSETQ. This CDR3 has 15 amino acids. Trimming stripped 0 bases from V and 4 bases from J, with 10 bases between. The CDR3 DNA follows: TGCGCCAGCAGCTTGGCAGGCAGCCTTAATGAAAAACTGTTTTTT. It encodes CASSLAGSLNEKLFF.